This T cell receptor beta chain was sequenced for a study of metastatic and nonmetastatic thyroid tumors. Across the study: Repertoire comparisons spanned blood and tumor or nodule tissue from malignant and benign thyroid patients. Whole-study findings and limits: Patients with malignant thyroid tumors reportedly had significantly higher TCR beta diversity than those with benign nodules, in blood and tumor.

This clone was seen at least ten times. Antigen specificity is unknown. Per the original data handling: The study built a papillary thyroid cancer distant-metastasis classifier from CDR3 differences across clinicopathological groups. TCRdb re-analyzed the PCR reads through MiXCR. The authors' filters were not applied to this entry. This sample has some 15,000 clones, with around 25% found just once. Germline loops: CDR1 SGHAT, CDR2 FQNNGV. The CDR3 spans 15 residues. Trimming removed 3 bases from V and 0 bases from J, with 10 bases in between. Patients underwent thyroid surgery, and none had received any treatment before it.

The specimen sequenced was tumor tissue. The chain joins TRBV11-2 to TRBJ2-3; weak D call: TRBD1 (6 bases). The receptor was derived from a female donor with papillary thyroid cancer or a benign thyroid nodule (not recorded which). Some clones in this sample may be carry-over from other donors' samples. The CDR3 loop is CASSLDRTSTDTQYF. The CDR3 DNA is TGTGCCAGCAGCTTGGACAGAACTAGCACAGATACGCAGTATTTT.